This T cell receptor beta chain was obtained from a study of OX40 agonist ivuxolimab in advanced cancers. Study-wide background: Head and neck, renal cell, melanoma or hepatocellular carcinoma were the cancers that dose-escalation patients had. Partial responses were achieved by three patients: one hepatocellular carcinoma, two cutaneous melanoma.

The method was immunoSEQ multiplex PCR; TCRdb's version includes in-frame clones alone and lacks a portion of them. The table has about 88,000 clones, around nine tenths seen once. A note on this clone: Its specificity is not known.

Trimming removed 6 bases from V and 3 bases from J, with 5 bases in between. Germline loops: CDR1 DFQATT, CDR2 SNEGSKA (reference sequence). CDR3 length: 10 residues. The study, taken as a whole, reports: Some nonresponders additionally presented with little normalized T-cell clonal expansion.

Here the sequenced sample was CD4+ or CD8+ T cells sorted from blood, taken in a trial of the OX40 agonist ivuxolimab. The sequence came from an adult with an advanced solid tumor such as melanoma, head and neck, liver or kidney cancer. The rearrangement uses TRBV20-1 and TRBJ2-5; D is ambiguous. CDR3 residues: CSAGKETQYF. CDR3 nucleotides: TGCAGTGCGGGGAAAGAGACCCAGTACTTC.